The clone carrying this T cell receptor beta chain was found once. The use of a sample-barcoded 5' primer and a J-beta primer mix characterized a second PCR of about 7 to 12 cycles. Per sample, CDR3-containing paired-end reads numbered at least 2.5 million. TCRdb fed the 5' RACE reads into MiXCR, producing one record per CDR3 protein. The sample has about 800,000 distinct CDR3 sequences; roughly 25% are singletons. This CDR3 contains 13 residues. Germline CDR1 is MNHEY and CDR2 is SVGAGI. V was clipped by 6 bases and J by 9 bases, with 14 bases between them. The sample is drawn from a study of blood T cells in healthy people across ages. These data also featured in a second study, about T cells of mothers and their children.

This clonotype originated in a boy aged 10-17 years in good health. This chain connects TRBV6-5 to TRBJ2-2, with D possibly matching TRBD2 (6 bases). The specimen sequenced was blood. This CDR3 is CASSRTAGRELFF. The CDR3 region has the DNA TGTGCCAGCAGCCGGACTGCGGGGCGGGAGCTGTTTTTT.